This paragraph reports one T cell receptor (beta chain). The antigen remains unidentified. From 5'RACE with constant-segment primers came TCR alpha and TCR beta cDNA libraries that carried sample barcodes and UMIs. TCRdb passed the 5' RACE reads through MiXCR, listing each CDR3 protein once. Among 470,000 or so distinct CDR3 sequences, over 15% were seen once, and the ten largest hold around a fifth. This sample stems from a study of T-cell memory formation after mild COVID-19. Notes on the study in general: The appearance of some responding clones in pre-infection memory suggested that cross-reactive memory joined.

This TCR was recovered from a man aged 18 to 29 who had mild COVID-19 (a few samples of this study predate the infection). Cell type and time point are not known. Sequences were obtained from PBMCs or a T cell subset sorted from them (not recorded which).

The chain's CDR3 is CASSGTRSHNEQFF. DNA for the CDR3: TGTGCCAGCTCAGGGACTAGGTCACACAATGAGCAGTTCTTC. This sequence joins TRBV18 and TRBJ2-1, with 8 nucleotides matching TRBD2. Trimming took 5 bases from V and 5 from J; bases not matched to a gene: 5. In germline, CDR1 is KGHSH, CDR2 LQKENI. The CDR3 sequence is 14 residues long. The complete variable domain, with remaining parts taken from reference TRBV18 and TRBJ2-1, reads NAGVMQNPRHLVRRRGQEARLRCSPMKGHSHVYWYRQLPEEGLKFMVYLQKENIIDESGMPKERFSAEFPKEGPSILRIQQVVRGDSAAYFCASSGTRSHNEQFFGPGTRLTVL.